The 23 T cell receptor beta chains reported below all come from one sample, sequenced in a study of T cells after posttransplantation cyclophosphamide. The protocol was immunoSEQ multiplex PCR, while the TCRdb copy is restricted to in-frame clones and leaves out a portion. The table includes 23,000 or so clones, roughly 98% detected once. Sequencing used naive CD8+ T cells sorted from PBMCs. The receptors derive from a man aged 35 to 55 in good health, CMV-negative, and a related stem cell transplant donor.

The genes are TRBV7-2 and TRBJ2-7, with 7 bases matching TRBD1. Germline values: CDR1 SGHTA, CDR2 FQGNSA. The CDR3 length is 12 residues. The J segment lost 4 bases and the V segment lost 9 bases, leaving 6 bases of the junction unmatched. The CDR3 protein is CASTGVRYEQYF. CDR3 coding DNA: TGTGCCAGTACAGGGGTTAGGTACGAGCAGTACTTC.

The chain employs TRBV12-5 and TRBJ2-2; D possibly corresponds to TRBD2 (5 bases). The CDR3 spans 16 residues. V gave up 2 bases and J gave up 7 bases, with 17 bases separating them. In germline, CDR1 is LGHNT, CDR2 FRNRAP. The CDR3 region is CASGLTFGESGGELFF. The CDR3 DNA reads TGTGCTAGTGGTTTGACATTTGGGGAGAGCGGCGGGGAGCTGTTTTTT. The full variable domain, rest sourced from reference TRBV12-5 and TRBJ2-2, is DARVTQTPRHKVTEMGQEVTMRCQPILGHNTVFWYRQTMMQGLELLAYFRNRAPLDDSGMPKDRFSAEMPDATLATLKIQPSEPRDSAVYFCASGLTFGESGGELFFGEGSRLTVL.

The V and J genes are TRBV7-9 and TRBJ1-4; 7 bases are a match to TRBD1. V lost 5 bases and J lost 8; bases outside the gene matches: 11. In germline, CDR1 is SEHNR, CDR2 FQNEAQ (reference sequence). The CDR3 extends over 15 amino acids. The CDR3 DNA follows: TGTGCCAGCAGCCCCGGACAGGCCCTGGGCGAAAAACTGTTTTTT. Residues: CASSPGQALGEKLFF.

This chain connects TRBV2 to TRBJ2-7; 7 nucleotides agree with TRBD1. V was pared by 9 bases and J by 7 bases, with 3 bases of the junction left unmatched. Germline assignment: CDR1 SNHLY and CDR2 FYNNEI. The CDR3 contains 10 residues. The CDR3 nucleotides are TGTGCCAGTACAGGGGAAGAGCAGTACTTC. Encoded protein: CASTGEEQYF.

This chain connects TRBV5-5 to TRBJ1-1; D gene uncertain. Deletions cut 0 bases from V and 0 bases from J, with 12 bases between. Germline V gene data show CDR1 as SGHKS and CDR2 as YYEKEE (reference sequence). This CDR3 comprises 16 residues. DNA for the CDR3: TGTGCCAGCAGCTTGGCCACTAGGGAGCTGAACACTGAAGCTTTCTTT. This sequence encodes CASSLATRELNTEAFF.

This chain joins TRBV5-5 and TRBJ1-2, with TRBD1 matching 7 bases. The CDR3 has 14 residues. J lost 7 bases, V lost 4 bases, and 10 bases had no gene match. Looked up from germline, CDR1 is SGHKS and CDR2 is YYEKEE (reference sequence). This CDR3 reads CASSIMDRTGGYTF. CDR3 bases: TGTGCCAGCAGCATTATGGACAGGACGGGTGGCTACACCTTC.

This CDR3 reads CASSQAGDRGTDTQYF. The CDR3 DNA sequence: TGCGCCAGCAGCCAAGCAGGGGACAGGGGTACAGATACGCAGTATTTT. V gene TRBV4-1 combines with J gene TRBJ2-3; 10 nucleotides agree with TRBD1. This CDR3 contains 16 residues. CDR1 and CDR2 (germline): MGHRA, YSYEKL. V gave up 1 base and J gave up 3 bases; unmatched junction bases: 4.

This clone was seen once. The chain uses TRBV28 and TRBJ2-4; 8 bases line up with TRBD1. Germline V CDR1 and CDR2: MDHEN, SYDVKM. The CDR3 contains 11 residues. With V trimmed by 6 bases and J by 16 bases, 8 bases remained unmatched. The chain's CDR3 is CASSEGQDFYF. In DNA, the CDR3 is TGTGCCAGCAGCGAGGGACAGGACTTCTACTTC.

This chain joins TRBV9 and TRBJ2-7; D uncertain. Trimming cost V 4 bases and J 4 bases, with 15 bases left between them. This CDR3 comprises 14 residues. Germline loops: CDR1 SGDLS, CDR2 YYNGEE. The CDR3 sequence is CASSPTRVGYEQYF. CDR3 sequence (DNA): TGTGCCAGCAGCCCCACCCGGGTTGGATACGAGCAGTACTTC.

This chain links TRBV4-1 with TRBJ2-1, with TRBD2 matching over 7 bases. After removal of 1 base from V and 9 bases from J, the junction contained 0 bases not matched to a gene. The length of the CDR3 is 12 residues. Germline CDR1 reads MGHRA; CDR2 reads YSYEKL. The CDR3 is CASSQGEGEQFF. The CDR3 region has the DNA TGCGCCAGCAGCCAAGGGGAGGGTGAGCAGTTCTTC.

This chain uses TRBV4-1 with TRBJ2-4; D uncertain. This CDR3 is built from 16 residues. Trimming took 1 base from V and 10 from J, leaving 20 bases between them. CDR1 and CDR2 from the germline V gene are MGHRA and YSYEKL. The CDR3 DNA reads as TGCGCCAGCAGCCAAGTGCTGATCGGGTCTACTGGGATTCAGTACTTC. Its translation is CASSQVLIGSTGIQYF.

The chain has TRBV30 and TRBJ2-7; TRBD2 is a possible D gene (6 bases). From germline, CDR1 is GTSNPN and CDR2 SVGIG (reference sequence). The V and J ends lost 2 bases and 1 base respectively, with 9 bases between them. The length of the CDR3 is 13 residues. CDR3 nucleotides: TGTGCCTGGAGTTGGGGGGAATCCTACGAGCAGTACTTC. Protein sequence: CAWSWGESYEQYF.

This rearrangement joins TRBV28 to TRBJ2-7, with D possibly matching TRBD2 (5 bases). This CDR3 comprises 16 residues. Germline CDR1 MDHEN, CDR2 SYDVKM. V was pared by 3 bases and J by 1 base, with 16 bases between. The CDR3 region has the DNA TGTGCCAGCAGTTTGGGTCGAGGGATGGGTTCCTACGAGCAGTACTTC. Its translation: CASSLGRGMGSYEQYF.

The rearrangement links TRBV25-1 to TRBJ2-7, with D possibly being TRBD1 (6 bases). CDR1 and CDR2 (germline): MGHDK, SYGVNS. This CDR3 has 14 amino acids. Trimming removed 4 bases at V and 0 bases at J, with 10 bases between. CDR3 coding DNA: TGTGCCAGCAGTGCAGAGGACAGCTCCTACGAGCAGTACTTC. Translation gives CASSAEDSSYEQYF.

The chain has TRBV4-3 and TRBJ1-6; no clear D gene. With 0 bases removed from V and 9 bases from J, the gap between germline ends came to 12 bases. Looked up from germline, CDR1 is LGHNA and CDR2 is YSLEER. CDR3 size: 15 residues. The CDR3 loop is CASSQDPGMASPLHF. The CDR3 DNA reads as TGCGCCAGCAGCCAAGATCCGGGGATGGCTTCACCCCTCCACTTT.

The rearrangement links TRBV9 to TRBJ1-2; perhaps TRBD1 as D (5 bases). CDR1 is SGDLS and CDR2 is YYNGEE in the germline V gene. With 4 bases removed from V and 5 bases from J, the gap between germline ends came to 15 bases. The CDR3 has 14 residues. The CDR3, as DNA: TGTGCCAGCAGCCCCCAAACCAAGGGGTATGGCTACACCTTC. Translating gives CASSPQTKGYGYTF. Drawing the rest from reference TRBV9 and TRBJ1-2, the complete variable domain is DSGVTQTPKHLITATGQRVTLRCSPRSGDLSVYWYQQSLDQGLQFLIQYYNGEERAKGNILERFSAQQFPDLHSELNLSSLELGDSALYFCASSPQTKGYGYTFGSGTRLTVV.

The rearrangement links TRBV4-2 to TRBJ2-5; TRBD2 matches 7 bases. With the DNA end fitting TRBJ2-7 better, the J assignment may be wrong. The CDR3 runs to 14 residues. Germline CDR1 LGHNA, CDR2 YNFKEQ. In nucleotides, the CDR3 is TGTGCCAGCAGCCCGAGGGGCGGGAGCTACGAGCAGTACTTC. Translating gives CASSPRGGSYEQYF.

The J gene is TRBJ2-5, the V gene TRBV4-1; the D is unclear. Per the germline V gene, CDR1 is MGHRA and CDR2 is YSYEKL. Trimming shortened V by 2 bases and J by 5 bases, and 9 bases separated the two germline ends. CDR3 size: 13 residues. CDR3 in amino acids: CASSQYSMETQYF. The CDR3 DNA reads as TGCGCCAGCAGCCAATACAGTATGGAGACCCAGTACTTC.

The V and J genes are TRBV2 and TRBJ2-7; 8 bases are a match to TRBD1. Germline V CDR1 and CDR2: SNHLY, FYNNEI. Trimming at V came to 6 bases and at J to 0 bases, leaving 7 bases not matched to a gene. This CDR3 spans 15 amino acids. The CDR3 sequence is CASSHNRGSSYEQYF. CDR3 DNA sequence: TGTGCCAGCAGCCACAACAGGGGGTCCTCCTACGAGCAGTACTTC.

The chain is built from TRBV5-4 and TRBJ2-5; TRBD1 agrees at 11 bases. The V gene end was trimmed by 1 base and the J gene end by 1 base; junction bases not matched to a gene: 6. Germline assignment: CDR1 SGHNT and CDR2 YYREEE (reference sequence). The CDR3 extends over 17 amino acids. As DNA, the CDR3 is TGTGCCAGCAGCTTGAGACGGACAGGGGGCACCCAAGAGACCCAGTACTTC. This gives the protein CASSLRRTGGTQETQYF.

The chain carries TRBV19 and TRBJ2-1, with D possibly matching TRBD2 (5 bases). V was cut by 3 bases and J by 0 bases, with 9 bases left in between. The CDR3 runs to 15 residues. In germline, CDR1 is LNHDA, CDR2 SQIVND (reference sequence). CDR3 in DNA: TGTGCCAGTAGTATGACGGGGAGCTCCTACAATGAGCAGTTCTTC. Translation: CASSMTGSSYNEQFF.

The V call is TRBV5-1, the J call TRBJ2-7; D is possibly TRBD2 (7 bases). The CDR3 runs 16 residues. The V end lost 0 bases, the J end lost 3 bases, and 16 bases lay between the germline ends. Germline V lookup: CDR1 SGHRS, CDR2 YFSETQ. The CDR3 region has the DNA TGCGCCAGCAGCTTGGTAGGGGGGGGGATAAGCTACGAGCAGTACTTC. Residues: CASSLVGGGISYEQYF.

This chain joins TRBV27 and TRBJ2-3; 10 nucleotides line up with TRBD2. CDR1 and CDR2 (germline): MNHEY, SMNVEV (reference sequence). V trimming: 5 bases; J trimming: 2 bases; junction bases outside the gene matches: 7. The CDR3 extends over 16 amino acids. DNA of the CDR3: TGTGCCAGCAGTCTATTTAGCGGGAGGCCCACAGATACGCAGTATTTT. This encodes CASSLFSGRPTDTQYF.